These 4 T cell receptor beta chains were sequenced from one sample in a study of T cells after yellow fever vaccination. TCRdb re-called the 5' RACE reads with MiXCR, one entry per CDR3 protein. The sample records 600,000 to 750,000 distinct CDR3 sequences, more than 9% being singletons. This specimen consisted of PBMCs, obtained on the day of the yellow fever booster vaccination. The receptors shown here come from a man in his thirties or forties who received the YFV17D yellow fever vaccine.

This clonotype showed up just once. The gene calls are TRBV5-1 and TRBJ2-5; maybe TRBD1 (6 bases). Deletions cut 2 bases from V and 5 bases from J, with 16 bases between. The germline V gene encodes CDR1 SGHRS and CDR2 YFSETQ. The CDR3 is made up of 15 amino acids. CDR3: CASSLAGVLSETQYF. The CDR3, as DNA: TGCGCCAGCAGCTTAGCAGGGGTTTTATCGGAGACCCAGTACTTC.

The chain combines TRBV18 with TRBJ2-2; D remains ambiguous. The CDR3 is made up of 14 amino acids. Germline values: CDR1 KGHSH, CDR2 LQKENI. The V end was cut by 5 bases, the J end by 4 bases, with 11 bases between. CDR3 bases: TGTGCCAGCTCAGAGTTACGAGGCACCGGGGAGCTGTTTTTT. Its translation is CASSELRGTGELFF.

This chain connects TRBV7-9 to TRBJ1-1, with D uncertain. CDR1 is SEHNR and CDR2 is FQNEAQ in the germline V gene (reference sequence). The CDR3 is 13 amino acids. Trimming left V 5 bases short and J 1 base short, with 8 bases between. The CDR3: CASSAPANTEAFF. As DNA, the CDR3 is TGTGCCAGCAGCGCTCCGGCGAACACTGAAGCTTTCTTT.

This clonotype was seen more than once but under ten times. The rearrangement joins TRBV20-1 to TRBJ2-5; TRBD1 or TRBD2 may be the D gene (5 bases each). CDR1 is DFQATT, CDR2 SNEGSKA, per germline (reference sequence). This CDR3 is 11 amino acids long. CDR3 nucleotide sequence: TGCAGGCCCGGGGCACAAGAGACCCAGTACTTC. Protein sequence: CRPGAQETQYF.